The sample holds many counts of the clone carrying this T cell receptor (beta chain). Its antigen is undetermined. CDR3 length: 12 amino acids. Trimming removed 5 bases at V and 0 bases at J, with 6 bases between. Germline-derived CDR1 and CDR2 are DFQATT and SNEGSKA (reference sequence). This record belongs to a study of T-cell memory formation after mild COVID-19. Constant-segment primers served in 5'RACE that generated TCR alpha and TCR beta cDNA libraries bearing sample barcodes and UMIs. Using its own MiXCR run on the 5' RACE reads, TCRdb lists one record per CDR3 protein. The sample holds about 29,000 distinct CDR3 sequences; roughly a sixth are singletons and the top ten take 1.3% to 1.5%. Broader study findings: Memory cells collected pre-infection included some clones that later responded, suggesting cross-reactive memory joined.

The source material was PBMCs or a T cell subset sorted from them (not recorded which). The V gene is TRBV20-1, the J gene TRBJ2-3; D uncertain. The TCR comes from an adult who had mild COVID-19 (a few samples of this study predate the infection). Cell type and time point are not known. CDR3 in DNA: TGCAGTGCTGCGAGAAGCACAGATACGCAGTATTTT. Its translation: CSAARSTDTQYF.